The clone carrying this T cell receptor beta chain was observed a handful of times. Its antigen is unknown. This entry belongs to a study of beta chain features in type 1 diabetes. About the research overall: Cell yields, gender and age were comparable in patients and healthy donors. Study observations and caveats: TCRB CDR3s from Type 1 diabetes patients were moderately but significantly shorter in all four CD4+ subsets. VDJ junctions from type 1 diabetes patients carried fewer insertions and larger deletions.

Reverse transcription of all isolated RNA meant that expressed TCRB transcripts were sequenced. Here immunoSEQ multiplex PCR was the method, and the copy in TCRdb shows in-frame clones only, minus some. Of under 400,000 clones listed, 12% to 15% are singletons. CD45RO/CCR7/CD25/CD127/CD95/CD27 staining was used to isolate CD4+ naive, central memory, regulatory and stem cell-like memory cells by sorting. V lost 7 bases and J lost 6; bases outside the gene matches: 13. The CDR3 extends over 17 amino acids. Germline-derived CDR1 and CDR2 are SGHVS and FQNEAQ. This clonotype originated in a man aged 25 to 40 in good health. V is TRBV7-8 and J is TRBJ2-1, with 12 nucleotides matching TRBD2. The specimen sequenced was central memory CD4+ T cells from blood. The DNA of the CDR3 is TGTGCCAGCATTAGAATAGGCACTAGCGGGGGGATCAATGAGCAGTTCTTC. Translated: CASIRIGTSGGINEQFF.